Shown below are 24 T cell receptor beta chains from a single sample sequenced in a study of T-cell reconstitution after alpha-beta-depleted transplantation in children. Construction of the TCRbeta library involved unique molecular identifiers. TCRdb reanalysed the PCR reads using MiXCR and keeps one entry per CDR3 protein. The sample lists around 960,000 distinct CDR3 sequences, roughly 29% occurring once. The source was PBMCs, mostly from graft donor cells, collected 360 days after TCRalphabeta/CD19-depleted stem cell transplant. These receptors were taken from a boy younger than two who had a stem cell transplant for SCID, so the T cells may come from the graft donor.

The chain couples TRBV4-1 to TRBJ1-1; D perhaps matches TRBD1 (5 bases). This CDR3 contains 15 residues. Trimming stripped 3 bases from V and 0 bases from J, with 11 bases between. Germline CDR1 and CDR2: MGHRA and YSYEKL. The CDR3 sequence is CASSHWGRMNTEAFF. The CDR3, as DNA: TGCGCCAGCAGCCATTGGGGGAGAATGAACACTGAAGCTTTCTTT.

The genes are TRBV6-4 and TRBJ1-2; the match to TRBD1 covers 8 bases. V was pared by 0 bases and J by 14 bases, with 5 bases of the junction left unmatched. The CDR3 consists of 12 residues. Germline assignment: CDR1 MRHNA and CDR2 SNTAGT. CDR3 region: CASSDSGTGGTF. The DNA for the CDR3 is TGTGCCAGCAGTGACTCTGGGACAGGCGGGACCTTC.

This clonotype occurred many times. The gene calls are TRBV4-3 and TRBJ2-3, with a possible D match to TRBD1 (5 bases). Germline V gene lookup returns CDR1 LGHNA and CDR2 YSLEER. The CDR3 is 15 amino acids. The V end was cut by 1 base, the J end by 4 bases, with 12 bases between. CDR3 nucleotides: TGCGCCAGCAGCCAAGTGGGTAGGGGCGCAGATACGCAGTATTTT. This gives the protein CASSQVGRGADTQYF.

This clonotype has a handful of counts. This sequence joins TRBV29-1 and TRBJ2-5, with TRBD2 matching over 15 bases. This CDR3 comprises 17 residues. V lost 5 bases and J lost 6; bases outside the gene matches: 13. Germline V lookup: CDR1 SQVTM, CDR2 ANQGSEA. CDR3 region: CSVNWGYGLAGGQTQYF. The CDR3 DNA sequence: TGCAGCGTTAACTGGGGATACGGACTAGCGGGAGGGCAGACCCAGTACTTC.

V gene TRBV20-1 combines with J gene TRBJ1-1; TRBD1 might be the D (5 bases). Germline CDR1 reads DFQATT; CDR2 reads SNEGSKA (reference sequence). The CDR3 loop spans 13 amino acids. V lost 3 bases and J lost 5, with 13 bases in between. As DNA, the CDR3 is TGCAGTGCTAGGAAGGGGACGGCAACTGAAGCTTTCTTT. This gives the protein CSARKGTATEAFF.

This chain links TRBV29-1 with TRBJ2-1; possible D gene TRBD2, 6 bases. Germline CDR1 is SQVTM and CDR2 is ANQGSEA. Trimming took off 7 bases at V and 9 bases at J, with 19 bases between the two ends. CDR3 length: 13 residues. The CDR3 reads CSANTQGLSEQFF. The CDR3 DNA reads as TGCAGCGCCAATACGCAGGGACTTAGTGAGCAGTTCTTC.

This clonotype was seen only a few times. The genes are TRBV20-1 and TRBJ1-5, with D possibly matching TRBD1 (5 bases). Trimming took 4 bases from V and 5 from J, leaving 24 bases between them. Germline assignment: CDR1 DFQATT and CDR2 SNEGSKA (reference sequence). The CDR3 loop spans 17 amino acids. The CDR3 loop is CSATQEERGRVHQPQHF. The CDR3 region has the DNA TGCAGTGCTACCCAAGAAGAGCGGGGCAGGGTCCATCAGCCCCAGCATTTT.

The CDR3 region is CASSLGPPEETQYF. As DNA, the CDR3 is TGCGCCAGCAGCTTGGGACCCCCGGAAGAGACCCAGTACTTC. This sequence joins TRBV5-1 and TRBJ2-5, with D uncertain. The CDR3 contains 14 residues. CDR1 and CDR2 (germline): SGHRS, YFSETQ. Trimming left V 0 bases short and J 3 bases short, with 9 bases between.

The rearrangement joins TRBV5-1 to TRBJ2-5; 12 bases are a match to TRBD2. V was pared by 4 bases and J by 4 bases, with 5 bases of the junction left unmatched. In germline, CDR1 is SGHRS, CDR2 YFSETQ. The CDR3 is 15 amino acids. The chain's CDR3 is CASSGLAGFSETQYF. Here the CDR3 DNA reads TGCGCCAGCAGCGGACTAGCGGGGTTCTCAGAGACCCAGTACTTC.

The V call is TRBV20-1, the J call TRBJ2-3; D is uncertain. The CDR3 loop spans 15 amino acids. The V end lost 1 base, the J end lost 5 bases, and 16 bases lay between the germline ends. Germline V lookup: CDR1 DFQATT, CDR2 SNEGSKA (reference sequence). In DNA form, the CDR3 reads TGCAGTGCTAGAGCCCTTGCGTCTAGGGTAGATACGCAGTATTTT. This translates into CSARALASRVDTQYF.

In this sample, this clonotype turned up a few times. This sequence joins TRBV20-1 and TRBJ2-1; D perhaps matches TRBD1 (6 bases). Germline CDR1 is DFQATT and CDR2 is SNEGSKA (reference sequence). V lost 4 bases to trimming and J lost 6 bases, with 10 bases between them. This CDR3 region has 12 residues. CDR3 residues: CSATEGGNEQFF. The CDR3, as DNA: TGCAGTGCTACTGAAGGGGGCAATGAGCAGTTCTTC.

The chain recombines TRBV7-2 with TRBJ1-5; maybe TRBD1 (5 bases). V lost 1 base and J 2 bases, leaving 12 bases between the germline ends. CDR1 SGHTA and CDR2 FQGNSA come from the germline V gene. The CDR3 is made up of 16 amino acids. CDR3 in DNA: TGTGCCAGCAGCTTAGATGGGGGATTTGGCAATCAGCCCCAGCATTTT. Residues: CASSLDGGFGNQPQHF.

This clonotype was found once. The CDR3 sequence is CAGRGTGGTGELFF. In DNA, the CDR3 is TGTGCCGGGCGGGGGACTGGGGGGACCGGGGAGCTGTTTTTT. J is TRBJ2-2 and V is TRBV2; 7 bases are a match to TRBD2. There are 14 residues in the CDR3. The J segment lost 5 bases and the V segment lost 11 bases, leaving 11 bases of the junction unmatched. Germline loops: CDR1 SNHLY, CDR2 FYNNEI. The full variable domain, in which reference TRBV2 and TRBJ2-2 provide the parts outside the CDR3, is EPEVTQTPSHQVTQMGQEVILRCVPISNHLYFYWYRQILGQKVEFLVSFYNNEISEKSEIFDDQFSVERPDGSNFTLKIRSTKLEDSAMYFCAGRGTGGTGELFFGEGSRLTVL.

Only a few counts were recorded for this clonotype. The chain links TRBV12-3 or TRBV12-4 to TRBJ1-1; TRBD1 aligns across 11 bases. The CDR3 runs 15 residues. V dropped 4 bases and J dropped 7; count of bases not matched to a gene: 8. The DNA of the CDR3 is TGTGCCAGCAGTTCCGCGGGACAGGGGGGATTTGAAGCTTTCTTT. Protein product: CASSSAGQGGFEAFF.

This clonotype was recorded a few times. DNA of the CDR3: TGTGCCAGCAGCCCGGAAGCACTAGCCGGCACCGGGGAGCTGTTTTTT. Protein sequence: CASSPEALAGTGELFF. The V and J genes are TRBV12-3 or TRBV12-4 and TRBJ2-2, with D tentatively TRBD2 (6 bases). The CDR3 has 16 amino acids. Trimming took 6 bases from V and 4 from J, leaving 18 bases between them.

The table lists this clonotype with a few counts. V is TRBV7-2 and J is TRBJ2-1; D possibly uses TRBD1 or TRBD2 (5 bases each). With 2 bases removed from V and 2 bases from J, the gap between germline ends came to 16 bases. The CDR3 runs 17 residues. Germline CDR1 is SGHTA and CDR2 is FQGNSA. The CDR3, as DNA: TGTGCCAGCAGCTTACTTTACGGGACGTACCCCTACAATGAGCAGTTCTTC. This encodes CASSLLYGTYPYNEQFF.

This clonotype turned up a few times. The chain is built from TRBV5-1 and TRBJ2-1; tentative D call: TRBD2 (6 bases). V was trimmed by 1 base and J by 5 bases, leaving 10 bases between them. This CDR3 is 14 amino acids long. Germline-derived CDR1 and CDR2 are SGHRS and YFSETQ. The CDR3 sequence is CASSLWGGDNEQFF. CDR3 coding DNA: TGCGCCAGCAGCTTGTGGGGCGGGGACAATGAGCAGTTCTTC.

This clonotype appeared a few times. The chain joins TRBV19 to TRBJ2-2, with unresolved D. The V end was cut by 6 bases, the J end by 7 bases, with 9 bases between. The CDR3 loop spans 12 amino acids. Germline V gives CDR1 LNHDA, CDR2 SQIVND (reference sequence). The CDR3 DNA reads TGTGCCAGTAGGTTCACCGTCGGGGAGCTGTTTTTT. It translates to CASRFTVGELFF.

The V gene is TRBV23-1, the J gene TRBJ2-1, with unresolved D. TRBV23-1 is an ORF; its function is uncertain. The length of the CDR3 is 13 residues. V dropped 4 bases and J dropped 12 bases, with 16 bases sitting between them. DNA for the CDR3: TGCGCCAGCAGTCTATCAGGAACAATGGGGCAGTTCTTC. Protein sequence: CASSLSGTMGQFF.

This chain links TRBV4-2 with TRBJ1-6; 9 bases match TRBD1. This CDR3 is built from 17 residues. The J segment lost 5 bases and the V segment lost 4 bases, leaving 9 bases of the junction unmatched. CDR1 is LGHNA and CDR2 is YNFKEQ in the germline V gene. CDR3: CASSRDRVLRNNSPLHF. The CDR3 region has the DNA TGTGCCAGCAGCCGGGACAGGGTGCTAAGAAATAATTCACCCCTCCACTTT.

The V call is TRBV3-1, the J call TRBJ2-4; TRBD1 matches at 7 bases. Germline V gene data show CDR1 as LGHDT and CDR2 as YNNKEL (reference sequence). V gave up 3 bases and J gave up 4 bases; unmatched junction bases: 9. The length of the CDR3 is 16 residues. In DNA, the CDR3 is TGTGCCAGCAGCCAGATCGAGGGGACAGCTAAAAACATTCAGTACTTC. Translating it yields CASSQIEGTAKNIQYF.

This sequence joins TRBV4-3 and TRBJ2-1, with no clear D. V was trimmed by 0 bases and J by 2 bases, leaving 8 bases between them. The CDR3 has 15 amino acids. Germline V CDR1 and CDR2: LGHNA, YSLEER. CDR3: CASSQDTGPYNEQFF. CDR3 coding DNA: TGCGCCAGCAGCCAAGATACGGGTCCCTACAATGAGCAGTTCTTC.

This chain uses TRBV28 with TRBJ1-1; TRBD1 aligns across 7 bases. Germline V CDR1 and CDR2: MDHEN, SYDVKM. The CDR3 totals 15 residues. Unmatched junction bases numbered 6, after V lost 5 bases and J lost 0 bases. CDR3 in DNA: TGTGCCAGCAGTGGGGACAGCCTCATGAACACTGAAGCTTTCTTT. This codes for CASSGDSLMNTEAFF.

This clonotype was counted a few times. The chain employs TRBV20-1 and TRBJ1-1; D might be TRBD1 (5 bases). V lost 6 bases to trimming and J lost 0 bases, with 11 bases between them. The CDR3 sequence is 13 residues long. Germline V gives CDR1 DFQATT, CDR2 SNEGSKA (reference sequence). The CDR3 coding sequence is TGCAGTGCGAGTGGACATCTGAACACTGAAGCTTTCTTT. This encodes CSASGHLNTEAFF.